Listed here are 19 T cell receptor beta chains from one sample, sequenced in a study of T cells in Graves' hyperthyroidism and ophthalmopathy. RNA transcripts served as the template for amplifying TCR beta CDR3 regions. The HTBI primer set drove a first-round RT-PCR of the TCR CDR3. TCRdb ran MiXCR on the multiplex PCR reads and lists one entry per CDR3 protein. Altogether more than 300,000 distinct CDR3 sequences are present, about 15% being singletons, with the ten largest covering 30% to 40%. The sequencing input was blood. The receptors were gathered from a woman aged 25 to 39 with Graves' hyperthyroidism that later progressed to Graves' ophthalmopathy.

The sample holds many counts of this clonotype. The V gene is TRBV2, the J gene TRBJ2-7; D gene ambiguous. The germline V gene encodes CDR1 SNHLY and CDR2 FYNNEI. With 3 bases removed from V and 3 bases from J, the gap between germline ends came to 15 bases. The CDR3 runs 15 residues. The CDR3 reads CASSEVLDNRYEQYF. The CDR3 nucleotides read TGTGCCAGCAGTGAGGTTCTAGACAACCGCTACGAGCAGTACTTC.

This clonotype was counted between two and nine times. The CDR3 loop is CASSLVRGVADTQYF. The CDR3 DNA sequence: TGTGCCAGCAGCTTAGTCAGGGGAGTCGCAGATACGCAGTATTTT. The V call is TRBV7-9, the J call TRBJ2-3; D perhaps matches TRBD1 (6 bases). With 1 base removed from V and 4 bases from J, the gap between germline ends came to 12 bases. This CDR3 region has 15 residues. Germline loops: CDR1 SEHNR, CDR2 FQNEAQ (reference sequence).

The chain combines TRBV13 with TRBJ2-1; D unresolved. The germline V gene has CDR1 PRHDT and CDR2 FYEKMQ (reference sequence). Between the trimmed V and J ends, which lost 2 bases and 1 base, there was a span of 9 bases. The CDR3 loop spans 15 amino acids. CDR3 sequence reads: CASSLRTVSYNEQFF. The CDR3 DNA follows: TGTGCCAGCAGCTTAAGGACGGTTTCCTACAATGAGCAGTTCTTC.

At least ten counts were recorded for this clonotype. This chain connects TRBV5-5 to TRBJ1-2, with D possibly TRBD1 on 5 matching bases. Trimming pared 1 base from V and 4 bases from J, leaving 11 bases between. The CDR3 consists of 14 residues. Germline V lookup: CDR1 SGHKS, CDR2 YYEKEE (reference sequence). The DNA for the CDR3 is TGTGCCAGCAGCTTGACAGGCCTTATCTATGGCTACACCTTC. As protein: CASSLTGLIYGYTF.

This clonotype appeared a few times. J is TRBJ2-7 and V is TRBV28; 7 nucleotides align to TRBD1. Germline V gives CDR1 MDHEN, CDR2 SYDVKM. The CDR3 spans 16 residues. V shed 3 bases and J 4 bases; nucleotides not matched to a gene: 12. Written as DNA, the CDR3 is TGTGCCAGCAGTTTTGACGGACAGGATATGCGATACGAGCAGTACTTC. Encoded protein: CASSFDGQDMRYEQYF.

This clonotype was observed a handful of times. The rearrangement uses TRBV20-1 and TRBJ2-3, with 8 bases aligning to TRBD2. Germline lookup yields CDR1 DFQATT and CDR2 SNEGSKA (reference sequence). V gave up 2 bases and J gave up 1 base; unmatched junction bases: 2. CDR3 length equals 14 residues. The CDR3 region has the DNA TGCAGTGCTAGAAGAGCGGGGGGCACAGATACGCAGTATTTT. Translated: CSARRAGGTDTQYF.

The CDR3 DNA sequence: TGCAGTGCTAGTATTGGGAGATCATCCTACAATGAGCAGTTCTTC. Its protein product is CSASIGRSSYNEQFF. This chain joins TRBV20-1 and TRBJ2-1, with D possibly being TRBD2 (5 bases). The length of the CDR3 is 15 residues. V lost 3 bases, J lost 1 base, and 13 bases lay in between. Germline assignment: CDR1 DFQATT and CDR2 SNEGSKA (reference sequence).

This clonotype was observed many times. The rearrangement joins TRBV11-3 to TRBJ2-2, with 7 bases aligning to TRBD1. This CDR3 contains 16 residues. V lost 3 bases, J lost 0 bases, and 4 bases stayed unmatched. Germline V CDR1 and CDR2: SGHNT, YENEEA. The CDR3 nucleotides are TGTGCCAGCAGCTTGGCCGGGACAGCGAACACCGGGGAGCTGTTTTTT. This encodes CASSLAGTANTGELFF.

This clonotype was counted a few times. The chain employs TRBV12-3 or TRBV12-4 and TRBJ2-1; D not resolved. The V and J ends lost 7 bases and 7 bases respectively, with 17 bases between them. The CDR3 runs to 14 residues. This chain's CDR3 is CASTNSHKKNEQFF. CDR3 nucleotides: TGTGCCAGCACTAATTCCCACAAAAAAAATGAGCAGTTCTTC.

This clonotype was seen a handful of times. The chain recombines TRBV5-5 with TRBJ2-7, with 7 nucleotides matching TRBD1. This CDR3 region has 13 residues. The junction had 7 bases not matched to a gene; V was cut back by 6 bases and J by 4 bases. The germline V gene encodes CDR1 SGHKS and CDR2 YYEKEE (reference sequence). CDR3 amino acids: CASTSTGVYEQYF. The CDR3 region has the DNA TGTGCCAGCACCTCAACAGGGGTTTACGAGCAGTACTTC.

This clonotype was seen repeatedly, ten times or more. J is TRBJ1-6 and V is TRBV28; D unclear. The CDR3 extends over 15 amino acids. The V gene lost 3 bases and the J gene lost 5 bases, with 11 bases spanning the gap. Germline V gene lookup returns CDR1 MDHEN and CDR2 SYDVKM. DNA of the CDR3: TGTGCCAGCAGTTTCCAACCGGCAGATAATTCACCCCTCCACTTT. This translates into CASSFQPADNSPLHF.

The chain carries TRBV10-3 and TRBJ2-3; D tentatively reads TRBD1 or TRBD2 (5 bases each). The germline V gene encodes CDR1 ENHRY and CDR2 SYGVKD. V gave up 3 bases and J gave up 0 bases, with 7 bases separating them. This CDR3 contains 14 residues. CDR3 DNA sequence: TGTGCCATCAGTGAAGGGGAGAGCACAGATACGCAGTATTTT. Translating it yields CAISEGESTDTQYF.

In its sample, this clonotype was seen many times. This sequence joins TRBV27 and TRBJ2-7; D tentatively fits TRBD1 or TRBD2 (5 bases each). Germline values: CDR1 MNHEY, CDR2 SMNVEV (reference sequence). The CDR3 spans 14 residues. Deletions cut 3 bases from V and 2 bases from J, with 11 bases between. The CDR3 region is CASSFEGSAYEQYF. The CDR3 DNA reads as TGTGCCAGCAGTTTCGAGGGGTCCGCCTACGAGCAGTACTTC.

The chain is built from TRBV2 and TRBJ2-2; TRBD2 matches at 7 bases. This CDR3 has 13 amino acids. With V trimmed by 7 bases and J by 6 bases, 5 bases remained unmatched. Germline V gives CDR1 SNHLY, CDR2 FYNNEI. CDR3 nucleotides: TGTGCCAGCATCCTGGGAGGGTCCGGGGAGCTGTTTTTT. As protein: CASILGGSGELFF.

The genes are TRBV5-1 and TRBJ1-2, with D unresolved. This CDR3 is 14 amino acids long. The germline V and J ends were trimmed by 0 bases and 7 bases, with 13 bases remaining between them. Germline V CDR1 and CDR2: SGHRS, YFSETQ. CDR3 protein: CASSLEIGISGYTF. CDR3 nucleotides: TGCGCCAGCAGCTTGGAGATTGGTATTAGTGGCTACACCTTC.

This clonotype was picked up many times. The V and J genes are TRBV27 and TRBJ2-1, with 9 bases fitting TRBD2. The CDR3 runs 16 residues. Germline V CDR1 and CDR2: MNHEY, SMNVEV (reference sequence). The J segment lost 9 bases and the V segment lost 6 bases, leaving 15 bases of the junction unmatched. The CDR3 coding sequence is TGTGCCAGCAGCAGACGAACCGGGACTAGCTTTGTTGAGCAGTTCTTC. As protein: CASSRRTGTSFVEQFF.

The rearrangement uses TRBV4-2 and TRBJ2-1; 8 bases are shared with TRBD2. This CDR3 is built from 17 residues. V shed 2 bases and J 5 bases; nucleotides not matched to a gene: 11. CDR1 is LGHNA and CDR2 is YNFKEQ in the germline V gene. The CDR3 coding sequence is TGTGCCAGCAGCCAACGCTCCGGGACTAGAGCAGACAATGAGCAGTTCTTC. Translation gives CASSQRSGTRADNEQFF.

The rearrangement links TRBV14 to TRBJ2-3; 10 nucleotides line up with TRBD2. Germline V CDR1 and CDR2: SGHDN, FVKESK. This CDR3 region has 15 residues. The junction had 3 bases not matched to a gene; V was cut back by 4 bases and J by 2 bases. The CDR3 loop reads CASSRLAGLTDTQYF. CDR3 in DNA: TGTGCCAGCAGCCGACTAGCGGGTCTCACAGATACGCAGTATTTT. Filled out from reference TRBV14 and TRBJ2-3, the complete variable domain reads EAGVTQFPSHSVIEKGQTVTLRCDPISGHDNLYWYRRVMGKEIKFLLHFVKESKQDESGMPNNRFLAERTGGTYSTLKVQPAELEDSGVYFCASSRLAGLTDTQYFGPGTRLTVL.

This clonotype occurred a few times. Here the CDR3 reads CASSSGTGLGEQFF. The CDR3 region has the DNA TGTGCCAGCAGCTCCGGGACAGGGCTCGGTGAGCAGTTCTTC. The gene calls are TRBV7-9 and TRBJ2-1, with 9 bases lining up with TRBD1. Per the germline V gene, CDR1 is SEHNR and CDR2 is FQNEAQ (reference sequence). V lost 4 bases to trimming and J lost 9 bases; unmatched junction nucleotides: 7. The CDR3 extends over 14 amino acids. The whole variable domain, filled in from reference TRBV7-9 and TRBJ2-1, reads DTGVSQNPRHKITKRGQNVTFRCDPISEHNRLYWYRQTLGQGPEFLTYFQNEAQLEKSRLLSDRFSAERPKGSFSTLEIQRTEQGDSAMYLCASSSGTGLGEQFFGPGTRLTVL.